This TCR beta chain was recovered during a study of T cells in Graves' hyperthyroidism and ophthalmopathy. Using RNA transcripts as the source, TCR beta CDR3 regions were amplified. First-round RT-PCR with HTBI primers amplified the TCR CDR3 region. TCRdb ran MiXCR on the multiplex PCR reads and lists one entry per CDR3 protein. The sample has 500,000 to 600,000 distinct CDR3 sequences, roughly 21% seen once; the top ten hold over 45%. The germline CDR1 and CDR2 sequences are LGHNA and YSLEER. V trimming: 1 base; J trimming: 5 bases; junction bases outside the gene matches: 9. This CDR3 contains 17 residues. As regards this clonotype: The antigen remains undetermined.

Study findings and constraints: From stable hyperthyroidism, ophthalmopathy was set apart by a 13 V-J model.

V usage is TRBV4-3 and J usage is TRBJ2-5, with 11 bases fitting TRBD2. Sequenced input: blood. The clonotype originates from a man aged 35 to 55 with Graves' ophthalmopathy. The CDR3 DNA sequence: TGCGCCAGCAGCCAAGGTCACGGACTAGCGGGCGGTGAGACCCAGTACTTC. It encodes CASSQGHGLAGGETQYF.